This passage covers 10 T cell receptor beta chains from one sample sequenced in a study of regulatory T cells in long-lasting Graves disease. The time point here: newly diagnosed GD, antithyroid drugs for less than 3 months. Making the TCR library involved RNA that had been extracted from PBMCs. Assembly of TCR beta libraries relied on iRepertoire HTBI primers together with Arm-PCR of CDR3 regions. Using its own MiXCR run on the multiplex PCR reads, TCRdb lists one record per CDR3 protein. The top ten hold approximately 15% of the sample, which has some 250,000 distinct CDR3 sequences, 20% to 25% seen once. The specimen comprised peripheral blood mononuclear cells (PBMCs), sampled at new diagnosis, from a patient treated with antithyroid drugs. These receptors came from a female donor with Graves disease.

The V and J genes are TRBV2 and TRBJ2-7; D is perhaps TRBD1 (5 bases). There are 14 residues in the CDR3. V shed 8 bases and J shed 2 bases, with 16 bases lying between them. Germline V gene sequence: CDR1 SNHLY, CDR2 FYNNEI. The CDR3 here is CASRLAQEAYEQYF. CDR3 in DNA: TGTGCCAGCCGATTGGCACAGGAAGCCTACGAGCAGTACTTC. The full variable domain, rest sourced from reference TRBV2 and TRBJ2-7, is EPEVTQTPSHQVTQMGQEVILRCVPISNHLYFYWYRQILGQKVEFLVSFYNNEISEKSEIFDDQFSVERPDGSNFTLKIRSTKLEDSAMYFCASRLAQEAYEQYFGPGTRLTVT.

This clonotype was counted between two and nine times. The V and J genes are TRBV29-1 and TRBJ1-2; no definite D call. Germline V lookup: CDR1 SQVTM, CDR2 ANQGSEA. Trimming removed 3 bases at V and 2 bases at J, with 10 bases between. This CDR3 has 13 amino acids. CDR3 protein: CSVDHRGNYGYTF. The CDR3, as DNA: TGCAGCGTTGACCATCGAGGGAACTATGGCTACACCTTC.

This clonotype was counted at least ten times. The chain is built from TRBV7-9 and TRBJ2-3, with D maybe TRBD1 (5 bases). Germline CDR1 is SEHNR and CDR2 is FQNEAQ (reference sequence). The CDR3 runs to 13 residues. Between the trimmed V and J ends, which lost 4 bases and 0 bases, there was a span of 5 bases. In DNA, the CDR3 is TGTGCCAGCAGCTGGACAAGCACAGATACGCAGTATTTT. Amino acids: CASSWTSTDTQYF.

This clonotype was found many times. The V gene is TRBV27, the J gene TRBJ2-1; 12 positions agree with TRBD2. This CDR3 contains 15 residues. Germline CDR1 reads MNHEY; CDR2 reads SMNVEV (reference sequence). V dropped 7 bases and J dropped 4; count of bases not matched to a gene: 5. CDR3 sequence reads: CASKRTSGNYNEQFF. DNA for the CDR3: TGTGCCAGCAAGAGGACTAGCGGGAATTACAATGAGCAGTTCTTC.

This clonotype was seen repeatedly, ten times or more. The V call is TRBV28, the J call TRBJ2-5; 7 nucleotides line up with TRBD2. CDR3 size: 16 residues. The V gene's germline CDR1 is MDHEN and CDR2 SYDVKM. The V gene end was trimmed by 5 bases and the J gene end by 7 bases; junction bases not matched to a gene: 16. The CDR3 region has the DNA TGTGCCAGCAGTCCGCTGGAGGGCGGGGGAGAGGTGACCCAGTACTTC. Translated: CASSPLEGGGEVTQYF. Using reference TRBV28 and TRBJ2-5 for the parts outside the CDR3, the full variable domain is DVKVTQSSRYLVKRTGEKVFLECVQDMDHENMFWYRQDPGLGLRLIYFSYDVKMKEKGDIPEGYSVSREKKERFSLILESASTNQTSMYLCASSPLEGGGEVTQYFGPGTRLLVL.

The chain is built from TRBV2 and TRBJ2-1; perhaps TRBD2 as D (6 bases). Germline CDR1 reads SNHLY; CDR2 reads FYNNEI. This CDR3 is 14 amino acids long. Deletions cut 11 bases from V and 9 bases from J, with 23 bases between. Written as DNA, the CDR3 is TGTGCCTACACCCCTGGGAGCGGGTTAGGTGAGCAGTTCTTC. This encodes CAYTPGSGLGEQFF.

In this sample, this clonotype turned up many times. The chain combines TRBV3-1 with TRBJ2-5; D may match TRBD1 or TRBD2 (5 bases each). The germline V gene has CDR1 LGHDT and CDR2 YNNKEL (reference sequence). CDR3 length: 13 residues. The ends were cut back, 3 bases at V and 3 bases at J, with 8 bases in the middle. The CDR3 loop reads CASSQGRKETQYF. The DNA for the CDR3 is TGTGCCAGCAGCCAGGGACGGAAAGAGACCCAGTACTTC.

This clonotype was observed at least ten times. The chain has TRBV2 and TRBJ2-7; D is ambiguous. Trimming cost V 3 bases and J 1 base, with 13 bases left between them. Germline V gene data show CDR1 as SNHLY and CDR2 as FYNNEI. CDR3 length: 15 amino acids. This CDR3 reads CASSDRKATSYEQYF. CDR3 sequence (DNA): TGTGCCAGCAGTGACCGAAAGGCGACGTCCTACGAGCAGTACTTC.

Ten or more counts support this clonotype. The V call is TRBV6-2 or TRBV6-3, the J call TRBJ1-1; D gene unclear. V lost 2 bases and J lost 2, with 12 bases in between. The CDR3 runs to 15 residues. The germline V gene encodes CDR1 MNHEY and CDR2 SVGEGT. The CDR3 bases are TGTGCCAGCAGTTACCCCTCGTCTCGAAACACTGAAGCTTTCTTT. Translated: CASSYPSSRNTEAFF.

V gene TRBV4-1 combines with J gene TRBJ1-2, with 9 bases matching TRBD1. Germline V gene lookup returns CDR1 MGHRA and CDR2 YSYEKL. Losses at the gene ends were 3 bases for V and 7 bases for J; bases not matched to a gene: 9. The CDR3 spans 15 residues. CDR3 amino acids: CASSHRSDRGFGYTF. The CDR3 coding sequence is TGCGCCAGCAGCCATCGATCCGACAGGGGGTTTGGCTACACCTTC.